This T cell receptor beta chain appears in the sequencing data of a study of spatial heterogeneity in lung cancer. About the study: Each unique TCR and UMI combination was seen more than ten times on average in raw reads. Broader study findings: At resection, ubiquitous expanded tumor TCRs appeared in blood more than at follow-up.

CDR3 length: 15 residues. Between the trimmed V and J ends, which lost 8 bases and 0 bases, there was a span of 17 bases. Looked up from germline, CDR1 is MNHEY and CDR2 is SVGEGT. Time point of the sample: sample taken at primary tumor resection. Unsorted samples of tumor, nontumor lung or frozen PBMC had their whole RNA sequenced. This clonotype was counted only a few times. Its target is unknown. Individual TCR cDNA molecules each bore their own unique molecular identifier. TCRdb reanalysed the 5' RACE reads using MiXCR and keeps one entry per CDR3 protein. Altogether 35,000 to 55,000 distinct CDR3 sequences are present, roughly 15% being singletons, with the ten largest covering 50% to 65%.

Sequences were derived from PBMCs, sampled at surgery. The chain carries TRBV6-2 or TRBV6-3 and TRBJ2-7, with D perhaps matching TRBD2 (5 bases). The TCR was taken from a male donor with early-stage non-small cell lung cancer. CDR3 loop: CASWDGLTSSYEQYF. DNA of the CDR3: TGTGCCAGCTGGGATGGACTTACTAGCTCCTACGAGCAGTACTTC.